Shown below are 4 T cell receptor beta chains from a single sample sequenced in a study of Graves' ophthalmopathy and Graves' hyperthyroidism. RNA transcripts yielded amplified TCR beta CDR3 regions. HTBI-primed first-round RT-PCR preceded second-round multiplex PCR. In TCRdb, the multiplex PCR reads were re-called with MiXCR into one record per CDR3 protein. Among under 800,000 distinct CDR3 sequences, 22% were seen once, and the ten largest hold more than 5.5%. The sequenced material came from peripheral blood. These receptors came from a young woman with stable Graves' hyperthyroidism. Some clones in this sample may be carry-over from other donors' samples.

The V call is TRBV20-1, the J call TRBJ2-2, with TRBD2 matching over 11 bases. CDR1 is DFQATT and CDR2 is SNEGSKA in the germline V gene (reference sequence). The CDR3 is 20 residues long. The ends lost 0 bases at V and 0 bases at J; junction bases unmatched: 12. CDR3 DNA: TGCAGTGCTAGAGATGCCCCACGACTAGCGGGAAATTCGAACACCGGGGAGCTGTTTTTT. Translated: CSARDAPRLAGNSNTGELFF.

The chain carries TRBV9 and TRBJ1-5, with 9 bases matching TRBD1. Germline CDR1 reads SGDLS; CDR2 reads YYNGEE. Trimming took 5 bases from V and 8 from J; bases not matched to a gene: 2. The CDR3 has 12 amino acids. In nucleotides, the CDR3 is TGTGCCAGCAGGACAGGGGGTGAGCCCCAGCATTTT. This encodes CASRTGGEPQHF.

The J gene is TRBJ1-6, the V gene TRBV28; 8 bases line up with TRBD1. The germline V gene has CDR1 MDHEN and CDR2 SYDVKM. V was pared by 5 bases and J by 0 bases, with 9 bases of the junction left unmatched. The CDR3 runs 18 residues. The CDR3 is CASSPDRAARSYNSPLHF. The CDR3 bases are TGTGCCAGCAGTCCGGACAGGGCGGCCCGCTCCTATAATTCACCCCTCCACTTT.

Note on this clonotype: Its ends do not fully match the called genes, so a read error is possible. The chain recombines TRBV15 with TRBJ2-2, with D possibly TRBD2 on 7 matching bases. Germline V CDR1 and CDR2: LNHNV, YYDKDF (reference sequence). CDR3 length equals 15 residues. DNA of the CDR3: TGTGCCACCAGGATAGAGGGGGGGGCCATCGGGGAGCTGTGTTTT. Protein: CATRIEGGAIGELCF.